The 29 T cell receptor beta chains below come from one sample, sequenced in a study of T-cell reconstitution after alpha-beta-depleted transplantation in children. Molecular barcoding with unique molecular identifiers was used for the TCRbeta library. From the PCR reads, TCRdb called clonotypes with MiXCR, one entry per CDR3 protein. The sample shows under 60,000 distinct CDR3 sequences, around 5.9% of them seen only once. This material consisted of PBMCs, mostly from graft donor cells, taken 60 days after TCRalphabeta/CD19-depleted stem cell transplant. These receptors were taken from a female patient aged 2-9 years who had a stem cell transplant for aplastic anemia, so the T cells may come from the graft donor.

This clonotype was detected ten times or more. This chain connects TRBV7-9 to TRBJ2-3; D unclear. Germline V gene data show CDR1 as SEHNR and CDR2 as FQNEAQ (reference sequence). This CDR3 is built from 14 residues. The V end lost 4 bases, the J end lost 1 base, and 9 bases lay between the germline ends. The CDR3 sequence: CASSWEMGTDTQYF. In nucleotides, the CDR3 is TGTGCCAGCAGCTGGGAAATGGGCACAGATACGCAGTATTTT.

There are many counts of this clonotype. CDR3 protein: CASSLGTSGITDTQYF. The CDR3 DNA follows: TGCGCCAGCAGCTTGGGGACTAGCGGGATCACAGATACGCAGTATTTT. V and J are TRBV5-1 and TRBJ2-3; 12 positions match TRBD2. Trimming at V came to 0 bases and at J to 2 bases, leaving 1 base not matched to a gene. From germline, CDR1 is SGHRS and CDR2 YFSETQ. This CDR3 is built from 16 residues. The full variable domain, with the rest looked up from reference TRBV5-1 and TRBJ2-3, is KAGVTQTPRYLIKTRGQQVTLSCSPISGHRSVSWYQQTPGQGLQFLFEYFSETQRNKGNFPGRFSGRQFSNSRSEMNVSTLELGDSALYLCASSLGTSGITDTQYFGPGTRLTVL.

This clonotype occurred many times. This chain joins TRBV12-3 or TRBV12-4 and TRBJ1-5; the D is unclear. CDR3 size: 16 residues. V lost 7 bases to trimming and J lost 1 base, with 17 bases between them. CDR3 sequence (DNA): TGTGCCAGCACCGGGCGCGGAATGTTCAGCAATCAGCCCCAGCATTTT. This translates into CASTGRGMFSNQPQHF.

In this sample, this clonotype turned up a few times. This chain uses TRBV20-1 with TRBJ2-7; 11 bases align to TRBD2. The CDR3 is made up of 13 amino acids. From germline, CDR1 is DFQATT and CDR2 SNEGSKA (reference sequence). CDR3 region: CRPTSGGSYEQYF. DNA for the CDR3: TGCAGACCAACTAGCGGGGGCTCCTACGAGCAGTACTTC.

The table lists this clonotype with many counts. The CDR3 DNA reads TGCGCCAGCAGCCAAGCGGTTAGCGGGGGTGCAGATACGCAGTATTTT. It encodes CASSQAVSGGADTQYF. The V gene is TRBV4-1, the J gene TRBJ2-3; 9 nucleotides align to TRBD2. Germline lookup yields CDR1 MGHRA and CDR2 YSYEKL. Trimming cost V 1 base and J 4 bases; bases outside gene matches: 6. CDR3 length: 16 amino acids.

The V and J genes are TRBV5-1 and TRBJ2-3; 7 bases are a match to TRBD2. Germline loops: CDR1 SGHRS, CDR2 YFSETQ. The CDR3 spans 16 residues. Germline trimming cut 4 bases from V and 5 bases from J; bases unmatched to any gene: 13. CDR3 nucleotides: TGCGCCAGCAGCCGACGTCGACTAGCCCCCGGAGATACGCAGTATTTT. The encoded protein is CASSRRRLAPGDTQYF.

The chain carries TRBV28 and TRBJ1-1; possibly TRBD1 for D (6 bases). Trimming took off 5 bases at V and 2 bases at J, with 15 bases between the two ends. From germline, CDR1 is MDHEN and CDR2 SYDVKM. This CDR3 has 15 amino acids. The CDR3 sequence: CASSLPRRGNTEAFF. CDR3 coding DNA: TGTGCCAGCAGTCTCCCTCGCAGGGGCAACACTGAAGCTTTCTTT.

J is TRBJ2-5 and V is TRBV2, with D maybe TRBD1 (6 bases). From germline, CDR1 is SNHLY and CDR2 FYNNEI. V lost 2 bases, J lost 7 bases, and 11 bases lay in between. The CDR3 is made up of 13 amino acids. This chain's CDR3 is CASSEYRDGTQYF. For the CDR3, the DNA is TGTGCCAGCAGTGAATACAGGGATGGGACCCAGTACTTC.

This clonotype has ten or more counts. The chain uses TRBV11-2 and TRBJ2-5; D call uncertain. The ends were cut back, 1 base at V and 6 bases at J, with 9 bases in the middle. Germline CDR1 is SGHAT and CDR2 is FQNNGV. The CDR3 spans 13 residues. The CDR3 nucleotides read TGTGCCAGCAGCTTAGTCCGATCGCAGACCCAGTACTTC. Translating it yields CASSLVRSQTQYF. The variable domain in full, completed from reference TRBV11-2 and TRBJ2-5, reads EAGVAQSPRYKIIEKRQSVAFWCNPISGHATLYWYQQILGQGPKLLIQFQNNGVVDDSQLPKDRFSAERLKGVDSTLKIQPAKLEDSAVYLCASSLVRSQTQYFGPGTRLLVL.

This clonotype was detected many times. The chain combines TRBV20-1 with TRBJ2-3; D is unclear. The CDR3 spans 14 residues. The V gene's germline CDR1 is DFQATT and CDR2 SNEGSKA (reference sequence). V was cut by 0 bases and J by 4 bases, with 11 bases left in between. This chain's CDR3 is CSARDGRLSDTQYF. The DNA of the CDR3 is TGCAGTGCTAGAGATGGTCGTCTGTCAGATACGCAGTATTTT.

This clonotype appeared a few times. This chain connects TRBV3-1 to TRBJ2-3; tentatively, D is TRBD1 or TRBD2 (5 bases each). Germline V gene sequence: CDR1 LGHDT, CDR2 YNNKEL (reference sequence). The CDR3 spans 15 residues. The V gene lost 4 bases and the J gene lost 2 bases, with 13 bases spanning the gap. CDR3 in amino acids: CASSPGTDPTDTQYF. The CDR3 DNA sequence: TGTGCCAGCAGCCCCGGGACGGATCCCACAGATACGCAGTATTTT.

The chain employs TRBV5-4 and TRBJ1-2, with D unclear. Germline-derived CDR1 and CDR2 are SGHNT and YYREEE (reference sequence). Trimming shortened V by 4 bases and J by 2 bases, and 9 bases separated the two germline ends. The CDR3 has 13 residues. This CDR3 is CASSIGTNYGYTF. Written as DNA, the CDR3 is TGTGCCAGCAGCATAGGAACCAACTATGGCTACACCTTC.

This clonotype was detected ten times or more. This rearrangement joins TRBV9 to TRBJ2-7; D ambiguous. Between the trimmed V and J ends, which lost 4 bases and 3 bases, there was a span of 14 bases. The CDR3 spans 14 residues. The germline V gene encodes CDR1 SGDLS and CDR2 YYNGEE. CDR3 protein: CASSPQGRNYEQYF. Written as DNA, the CDR3 is TGTGCCAGCAGCCCCCAAGGCAGAAACTACGAGCAGTACTTC. The whole variable domain, remainder taken from reference TRBV9 and TRBJ2-7, is DSGVTQTPKHLITATGQRVTLRCSPRSGDLSVYWYQQSLDQGLQFLIQYYNGEERAKGNILERFSAQQFPDLHSELNLSSLELGDSALYFCASSPQGRNYEQYFGPGTRLTVT.

At least ten counts were recorded for this clonotype. This chain joins TRBV5-1 and TRBJ2-7; 7 nucleotides align to TRBD1. V lost 2 bases, J lost 4 bases, and 9 bases stayed unmatched. This CDR3 is built from 15 residues. The germline V gene has CDR1 SGHRS and CDR2 YFSETQ. CDR3 DNA sequence: TGCGCCAGCAGCTTAAACAGGGGACCGACTTACGAGCAGTACTTC. Translation gives CASSLNRGPTYEQYF. Complete variable domain (other parts from reference TRBV5-1 and TRBJ2-7): KAGVTQTPRYLIKTRGQQVTLSCSPISGHRSVSWYQQTPGQGLQFLFEYFSETQRNKGNFPGRFSGRQFSNSRSEMNVSTLELGDSALYLCASSLNRGPTYEQYFGPGTRLTVT.

This clonotype has at least ten counts. The chain joins TRBV6-6 to TRBJ2-5, with TRBD1 identical over 8 bases. CDR3 size: 15 residues. Unmatched junction bases numbered 10, after V lost 5 bases and J lost 5 bases. Germline lookup yields CDR1 MNHNY and CDR2 SVGAGI (reference sequence). The CDR3 nucleotides are TGTGCCAGCAGTCCGTTCGACAGGGGCGGTGAGACCCAGTACTTC. It yields the protein CASSPFDRGGETQYF.

This clonotype came up many times. The V call is TRBV29-1, the J call TRBJ2-7; TRBD2 aligns across 7 bases. There are 12 residues in the CDR3. J was trimmed by 6 bases and V by 3 bases; bases with no gene match: 5. Looked up from germline, CDR1 is SQVTM and CDR2 is ANQGSEA. The CDR3 coding sequence is TGCAGCGTTGAGGGGACTAATACCGAGCAGTACTTC. Amino acid sequence: CSVEGTNTEQYF.

V and J are TRBV5-1 and TRBJ2-7; possibly TRBD1 for D (5 bases). Germline values: CDR1 SGHRS, CDR2 YFSETQ. V lost 1 base, J lost 6 bases, and 8 bases lay in between. The CDR3 is made up of 12 amino acids. CDR3: CASSLSQGEQYF. The CDR3 DNA sequence: TGCGCCAGCAGCTTGAGCCAGGGCGAGCAGTACTTC.

This clonotype was recorded many times. The CDR3 DNA reads TGTGCCAGCAGCTTGAGAAACACTGAAGCTTTCTTT. Translation: CASSLRNTEAFF. The chain couples TRBV5-8 to TRBJ1-1; no clear D gene. Germline values: CDR1 SGHTS, CDR2 YDEGEE. The CDR3 consists of 12 residues. V was shortened by 1 base and J by 2 bases, with 3 bases between the two germline ends.

This clonotype was seen ten or more times. The chain uses TRBV28 and TRBJ2-3; a possible D gene is TRBD1 (6 bases). Germline-derived CDR1 and CDR2 are MDHEN and SYDVKM. The V gene lost 6 bases and the J gene lost 1 base, with 14 bases spanning the gap. The CDR3 sequence is 15 residues long. In DNA, the CDR3 is TGTGCCAGCAGCCATACCGGGACACGCACAGATACGCAGTATTTT. It translates to CASSHTGTRTDTQYF.

This clonotype has at least ten counts. The V gene is TRBV7-3, the J gene TRBJ2-3; D is unclear. Per the germline V gene, CDR1 is SGHTA and CDR2 is FQGTGA. V lost 0 bases and J lost 0, with 7 bases in between. The CDR3 sequence is 15 residues long. This CDR3 reads CASSLTGISTDTQYF. DNA of the CDR3: TGTGCCAGCAGCTTAACAGGGATCAGCACAGATACGCAGTATTTT.

J is TRBJ2-1 and V is TRBV28, with D maybe TRBD2 (6 bases). Trimming left V 10 bases short and J 1 base short, with 23 bases between. The CDR3 has 17 amino acids. Germline values: CDR1 MDHEN, CDR2 SYDVKM. Written as DNA, the CDR3 is TGTGCCACCCCCTTACCGTCCCGACTAGGGTCCTACAATGAGCAGTTCTTC. Encoded protein: CATPLPSRLGSYNEQFF.

The V gene is TRBV18, the J gene TRBJ1-1, with D unresolved. Germline V gene sequence: CDR1 KGHSH, CDR2 LQKENI. Trimming pared 4 bases from V and 2 bases from J, leaving 8 bases between. The CDR3 contains 13 residues. CDR3 amino acids: CASSLNGNTEAFF. CDR3 coding DNA: TGTGCCAGCTCACTAAACGGAAACACTGAAGCTTTCTTT.

This clonotype was recorded many times. This rearrangement joins TRBV29-1 to TRBJ2-2; D is ambiguous. This CDR3 region has 14 residues. Germline values: CDR1 SQVTM, CDR2 ANQGSEA. The V end lost 6 bases, the J end lost 0 bases, and 11 bases lay between the germline ends. Here the CDR3 reads CSVLGLSNTGELFF. The CDR3 region has the DNA TGCAGCGTATTGGGCCTCTCGAACACCGGGGAGCTGTTTTTT.

This clonotype was recorded at least ten times. This chain connects TRBV12-3 or TRBV12-4 to TRBJ1-2, with D hard to call. Trimming took 3 bases from V and 2 from J, leaving 7 bases between them. The CDR3 has 13 residues. The CDR3 sequence is CASSLVGNYGYTF. CDR3 sequence (DNA): TGTGCCAGCAGTTTGGTGGGGAACTATGGCTACACCTTC.

In its sample, this clonotype was seen many times. V usage is TRBV29-1 and J usage is TRBJ2-5, with no clear D. The CDR3 is made up of 13 amino acids. Germline CDR1 is SQVTM and CDR2 is ANQGSEA. V lost 8 bases and J 4 bases, leaving 17 bases between the germline ends. CDR3: CSSGSSHGETQYF. DNA for the CDR3: TGCAGCTCCGGATCGTCCCATGGAGAGACCCAGTACTTC.

In this sample, this clonotype turned up many times. The V and J genes are TRBV20-1 and TRBJ2-7; 7 bases match TRBD2. CDR3 length equals 15 residues. V dropped 6 bases and J dropped 2; count of bases not matched to a gene: 13. The germline V gene has CDR1 DFQATT and CDR2 SNEGSKA (reference sequence). The CDR3: CSATSPSGYAYEQYF. The CDR3 DNA reads TGCAGTGCCACTTCCCCTAGCGGTTACGCCTACGAGCAGTACTTC.

The V gene is TRBV5-6, the J gene TRBJ2-7, with D maybe TRBD2 (6 bases). This CDR3 has 13 amino acids. The ends were cut back, 2 bases at V and 3 bases at J, with 9 bases in the middle. Germline CDR1 is SGHDT and CDR2 is YYEEEE. The CDR3, as DNA: TGTGCCAGCAGCTTTCGGGAGTACTACGAGCAGTACTTC. This gives the protein CASSFREYYEQYF.

In its sample, this clonotype was seen many times. The chain uses TRBV6-6 and TRBJ2-5; TRBD2 aligns across 13 bases. The CDR3 has 16 amino acids. Germline V gives CDR1 MNHNY, CDR2 SVGAGI (reference sequence). V was pared by 6 bases and J by 4 bases, with 8 bases of the junction left unmatched. DNA for the CDR3: TGTGCCAGCAGGGGGGGGACTAGCGGGAAGGGAGAGACCCAGTACTTC. Translated: CASRGGTSGKGETQYF.

This clonotype has a count of ten or more. The V and J genes are TRBV6-1 and TRBJ1-4; unclear D gene. V was cut by 3 bases and J by 5 bases, with 13 bases left in between. CDR1 and CDR2 (germline): MNHNS, SASEGT. The CDR3 is 15 residues long. The CDR3 nucleotides read TGTGCCAGCAGTGACGACCGTCTGGGAAATGAAAAACTGTTTTTT. Translating gives CASSDDRLGNEKLFF.